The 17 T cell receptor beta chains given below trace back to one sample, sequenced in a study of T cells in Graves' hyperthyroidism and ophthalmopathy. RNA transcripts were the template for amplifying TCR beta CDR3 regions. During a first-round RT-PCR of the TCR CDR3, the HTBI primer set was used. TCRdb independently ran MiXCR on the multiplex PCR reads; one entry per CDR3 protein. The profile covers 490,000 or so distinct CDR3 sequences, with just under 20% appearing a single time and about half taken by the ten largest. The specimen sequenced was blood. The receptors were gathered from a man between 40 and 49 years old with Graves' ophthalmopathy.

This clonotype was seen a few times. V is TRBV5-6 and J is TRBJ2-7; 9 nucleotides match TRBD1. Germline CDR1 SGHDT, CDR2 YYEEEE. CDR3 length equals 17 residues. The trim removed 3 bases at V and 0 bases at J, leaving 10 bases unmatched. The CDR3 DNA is TGTGCCAGCAGCTCCCTTAGGACAGGGGCGGGCTCCTACGAGCAGTACTTC. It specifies CASSSLRTGAGSYEQYF.

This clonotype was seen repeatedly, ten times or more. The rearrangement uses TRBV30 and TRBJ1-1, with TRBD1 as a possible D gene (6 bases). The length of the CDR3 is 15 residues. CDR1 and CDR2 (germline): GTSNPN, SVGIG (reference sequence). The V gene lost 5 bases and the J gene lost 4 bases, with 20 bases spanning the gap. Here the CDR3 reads CAWGGQGPRGTEAFF. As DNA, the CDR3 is TGTGCCTGGGGGGGACAAGGGCCTAGGGGCACTGAAGCTTTCTTT. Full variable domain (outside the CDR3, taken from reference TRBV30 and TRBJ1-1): SQTIHQWPATLVQPVGSPLSLECTVEGTSNPNLYWYRQAAGRGLQLLFYSVGIGQISSEVPQNLSASRPQDRQFILSSKKLLLSDSGFYLCAWGGQGPRGTEAFFGQGTRLTVV.

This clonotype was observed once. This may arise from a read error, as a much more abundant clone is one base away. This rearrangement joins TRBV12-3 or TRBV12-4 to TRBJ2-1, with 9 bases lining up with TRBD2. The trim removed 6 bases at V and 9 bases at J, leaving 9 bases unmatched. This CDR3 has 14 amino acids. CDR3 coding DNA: TGTGCCAGCAGAACTGGCGGGAGGGCCTTTGAGCAGTTCTTC. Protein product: CASRTGGRAFEQFF.

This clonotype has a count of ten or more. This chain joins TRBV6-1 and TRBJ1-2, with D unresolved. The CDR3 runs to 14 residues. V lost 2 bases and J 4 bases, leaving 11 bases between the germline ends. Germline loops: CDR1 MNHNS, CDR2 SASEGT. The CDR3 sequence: CASSEREESYGYTF. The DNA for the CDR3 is TGTGCCAGCAGTGAACGGGAGGAGAGCTATGGCTACACCTTC.

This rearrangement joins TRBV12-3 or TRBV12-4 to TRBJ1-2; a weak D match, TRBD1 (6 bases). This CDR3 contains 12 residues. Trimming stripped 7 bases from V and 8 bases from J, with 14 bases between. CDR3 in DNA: TGTGCCAGCACCCGAGTGGGGGCGGGCTACACCTTC. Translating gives CASTRVGAGYTF.

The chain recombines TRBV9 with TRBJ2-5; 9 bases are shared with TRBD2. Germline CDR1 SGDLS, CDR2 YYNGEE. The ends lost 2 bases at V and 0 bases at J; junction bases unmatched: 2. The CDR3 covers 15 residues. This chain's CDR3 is CASSVSGGNQETQYF. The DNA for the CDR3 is TGTGCCAGCAGCGTTAGCGGGGGAAACCAAGAGACCCAGTACTTC. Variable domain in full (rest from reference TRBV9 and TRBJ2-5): DSGVTQTPKHLITATGQRVTLRCSPRSGDLSVYWYQQSLDQGLQFLIQYYNGEERAKGNILERFSAQQFPDLHSELNLSSLELGDSALYFCASSVSGGNQETQYFGPGTRLLVL.

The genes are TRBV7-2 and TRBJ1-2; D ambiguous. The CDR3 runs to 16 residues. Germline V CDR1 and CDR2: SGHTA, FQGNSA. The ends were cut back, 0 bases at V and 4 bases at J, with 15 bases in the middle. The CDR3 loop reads CASSLASVPWVYGYTF. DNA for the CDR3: TGTGCCAGCAGCTTAGCGTCGGTTCCCTGGGTCTATGGCTACACCTTC.

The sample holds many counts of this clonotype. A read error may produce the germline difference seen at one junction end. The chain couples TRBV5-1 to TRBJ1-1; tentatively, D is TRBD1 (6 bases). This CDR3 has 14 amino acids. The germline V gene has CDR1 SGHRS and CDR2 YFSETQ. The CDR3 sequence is CASSSEQGNTEAFF. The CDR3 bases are TGTGCCAGCAGTTCCGAACAGGGGAACACTGAAGCTTTCTTT.

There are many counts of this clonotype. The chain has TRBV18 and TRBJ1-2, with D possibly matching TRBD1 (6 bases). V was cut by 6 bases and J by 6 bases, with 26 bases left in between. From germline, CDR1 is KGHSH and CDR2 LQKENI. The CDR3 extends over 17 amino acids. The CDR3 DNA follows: TGTGCCAGCTCCCCCGGGACATCTGGCGCAGGGGACGATGGCTACACCTTC. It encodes CASSPGTSGAGDDGYTF.

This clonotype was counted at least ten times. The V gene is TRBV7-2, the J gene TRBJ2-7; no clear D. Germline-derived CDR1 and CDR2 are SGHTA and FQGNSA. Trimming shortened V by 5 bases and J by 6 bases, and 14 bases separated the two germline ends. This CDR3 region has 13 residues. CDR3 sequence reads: CASSPFRESEQYF. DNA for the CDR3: TGTGCCAGCAGCCCCTTCCGTGAAAGCGAGCAGTACTTC.

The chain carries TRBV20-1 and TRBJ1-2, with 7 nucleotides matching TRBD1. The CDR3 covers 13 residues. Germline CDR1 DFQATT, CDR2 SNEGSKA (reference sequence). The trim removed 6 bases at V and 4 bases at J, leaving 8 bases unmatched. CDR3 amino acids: CSAERTGSYGYTF. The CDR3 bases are TGCAGTGCCGAACGGACAGGATCCTATGGCTACACCTTC.

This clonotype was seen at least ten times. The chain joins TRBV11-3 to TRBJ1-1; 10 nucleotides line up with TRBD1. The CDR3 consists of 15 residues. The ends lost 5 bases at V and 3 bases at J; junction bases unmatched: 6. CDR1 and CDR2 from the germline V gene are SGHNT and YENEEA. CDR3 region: CASSPGQGTYTEAFF. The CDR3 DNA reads TGTGCCAGCAGCCCGGGACAGGGGACTTACACTGAAGCTTTCTTT.

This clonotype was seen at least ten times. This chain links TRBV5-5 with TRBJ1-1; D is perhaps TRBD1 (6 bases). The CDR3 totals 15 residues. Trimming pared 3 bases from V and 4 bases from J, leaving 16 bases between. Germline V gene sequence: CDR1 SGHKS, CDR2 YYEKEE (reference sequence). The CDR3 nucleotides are TGTGCCAGCAGCTCCGCAGGGGTACAGAGCACTGAAGCTTTCTTT. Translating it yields CASSSAGVQSTEAFF.

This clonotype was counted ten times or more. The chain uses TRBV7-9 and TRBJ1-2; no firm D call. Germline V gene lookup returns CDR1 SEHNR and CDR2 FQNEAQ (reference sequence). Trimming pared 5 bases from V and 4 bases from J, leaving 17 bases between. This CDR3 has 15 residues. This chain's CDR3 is CASSPSSMVFYGYTF. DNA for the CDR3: TGTGCCAGCAGCCCCTCCTCGATGGTGTTCTATGGCTACACCTTC.

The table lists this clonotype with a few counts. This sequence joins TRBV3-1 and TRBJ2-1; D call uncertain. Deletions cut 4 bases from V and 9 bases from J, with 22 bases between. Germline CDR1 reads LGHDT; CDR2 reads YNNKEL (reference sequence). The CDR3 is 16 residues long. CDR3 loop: CASSPVGGVPKSEQFF. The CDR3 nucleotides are TGTGCCAGCAGCCCCGTCGGCGGAGTCCCTAAAAGTGAGCAGTTCTTC.

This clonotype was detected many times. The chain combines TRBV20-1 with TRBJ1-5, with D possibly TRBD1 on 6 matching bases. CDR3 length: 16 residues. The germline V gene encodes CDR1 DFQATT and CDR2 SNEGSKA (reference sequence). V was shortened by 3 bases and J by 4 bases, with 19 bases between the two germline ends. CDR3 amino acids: CSASNTGTKQNQPQHF. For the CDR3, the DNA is TGCAGTGCTAGTAACACCGGGACAAAGCAGAATCAGCCCCAGCATTTT.

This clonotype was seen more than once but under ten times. The CDR3 sequence: CASSPPGQGFKNIQYF. The CDR3 DNA is TGTGCCAGCTCACCCCCAGGACAGGGGTTCAAAAACATTCAGTACTTC. The rearrangement joins TRBV18 to TRBJ2-4; the match to TRBD1 covers 9 bases. With 3 bases clipped from V and 3 bases from J, the junction kept 6 bases outside the gene matches. Germline V lookup: CDR1 KGHSH, CDR2 LQKENI. The length of the CDR3 is 16 residues.